This T cell receptor beta chain was sequenced in a study of T cells in Graves' hyperthyroidism and ophthalmopathy. V shed 10 bases and J shed 0 bases, with 7 bases lying between them. Germline V lookup: CDR1 SNHLY, CDR2 FYNNEI. The CDR3 is made up of 11 amino acids. Diagnoses rested on clinical symptoms, serum thyroxine and TRAb, thyroid ultrasound and orbital computed tomography. This clonotype has a count of ten or more. RNA transcripts provided the source from which TCR beta CDR3 regions were amplified. Researchers ran a first-round RT-PCR on the TCR CDR3 using the HTBI primer set. From the multiplex PCR reads, TCRdb called clonotypes with MiXCR, one entry per CDR3 protein. The table shows hundreds of thousands of distinct CDR3 sequences, with 46% occurring only once.

V usage is TRBV2 and J usage is TRBJ2-7; D gene unclear. Sequencing was carried out using peripheral blood or thyroid tissue (not recorded which). This TCR was recovered from a woman between 18 and 29 years old with Graves' hyperthyroidism. CDR3 sequence: CATSGSYEQYF. The CDR3 bases are TGTGCCACTTCGGGCTCCTACGAGCAGTACTTC.